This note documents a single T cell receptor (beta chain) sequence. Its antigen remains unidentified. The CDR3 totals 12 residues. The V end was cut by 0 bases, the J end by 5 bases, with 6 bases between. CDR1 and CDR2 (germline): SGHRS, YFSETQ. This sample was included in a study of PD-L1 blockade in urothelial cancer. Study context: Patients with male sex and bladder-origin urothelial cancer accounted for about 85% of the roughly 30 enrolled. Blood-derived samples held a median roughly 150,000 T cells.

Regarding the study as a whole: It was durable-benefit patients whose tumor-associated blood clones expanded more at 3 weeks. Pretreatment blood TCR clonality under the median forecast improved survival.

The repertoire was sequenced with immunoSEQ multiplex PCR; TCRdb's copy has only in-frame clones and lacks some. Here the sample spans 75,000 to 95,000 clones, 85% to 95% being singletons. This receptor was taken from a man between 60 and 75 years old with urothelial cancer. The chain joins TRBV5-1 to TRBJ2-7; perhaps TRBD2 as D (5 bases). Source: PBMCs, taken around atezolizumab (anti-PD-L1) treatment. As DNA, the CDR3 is TGCGCCAGCAGCTTGGAGGGAGACGAGCAGTACTTC. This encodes CASSLEGDEQYF.